The TCR beta chain described here comes from a study of naive and memory T cell subsets. Study-wide points: Between naive and memory subsets, TCR abundance power law exponents differed. Over 90% of naive TCR sequences appeared only once, unlike memory subsets. Gini index rose across naive, CM, EM and EMRA in CD4 and CD8.

Two oligonucleotides, mixed equimolar, formed the beta constant-region primer covering TRBC1 and TRBC2. Ligated cDNA was amplified by four rounds of PCR with nested alpha and beta constant-region primers and SP2. A single record per CDR3 protein comes from TCRdb applying MiXCR to the UMI-ligation and nested PCR reads. This sample carries 30,000 to 40,000 distinct CDR3 sequences, approximately 18% of them seen once, and the ten largest clones take more than 3%. There are a few counts of this clonotype. What it binds is unknown. Trimming stripped 3 bases from V and 1 base from J, with 6 bases between. This CDR3 has 14 amino acids. The germline V gene has CDR1 SGHTA and CDR2 FQGNSA.

Sequenced: effector memory CD4+ T cells from blood. Regarding subset: effector memory, CD45RA- CD27-. This chain links TRBV7-2 with TRBJ1-4; D gene uncertain. The clonotype was recovered from a human donor in good health. In nucleotides, the CDR3 is TGTGCCAGCAGCTTGTATGGAACTAATGAAAAACTGTTTTTT. Protein product: CASSLYGTNEKLFF.